This T cell receptor beta chain was recovered during a study of blood T cell repertoires in COVID-19. Germline assignment: CDR1 SGHRS and CDR2 YFSETQ. V lost 2 bases, J lost 6 bases, and 21 bases stayed unmatched. The CDR3 consists of 19 residues. Assignment of participants to cohorts was predicated upon participant-reported clinical history. Each recovered donor of Cohort 3 presented with two negative PCRs, clearance, or symptom resolution. Repertoires were generated with immunoSEQ multiplex PCR, while TCRdb's copy carries only in-frame clones and drops some. This sample has roughly 340,000 clones; 80% to 90% occur once, and the top ten carry roughly 0.99%.

The source is a man younger than 35 who had recovered from COVID-19. The J gene is TRBJ2-3, the V gene TRBV5-1; 7 bases line up with TRBD2. The specimen sequenced was PBMCs or T cells enriched from blood (not recorded which). The CDR3 loop reads CASSFRGSLVGDARDTQYF. CDR3 in DNA: TGCGCCAGCAGCTTTCGCGGGAGTCTCGTCGGCGACGCTCGCGATACGCAGTATTTT.